The T cell receptor beta chain described here comes from a study of beta chain features in type 1 diabetes (dated by TCRdb to the late 2010s). About the investigation overall: Patients and healthy donors did not differ in mean age, gender distribution, total cell number or subset yield. Whereas all 28 donors provided naive and central memory subsets, regulatory and stem cell-like memory subsets were isolated from just 8 patients and about 8 healthy donors. A total of 90 million to 120 million sorted cells were examined across all samples, and a strong correlation was observed between cell number per subset and RNA yield. The study compared TCRB repertoires of sorted circulating CD4+ T cell subsets between recently diagnosed type 1 diabetes patients and matched healthy donors. Paper-wide results and their limitations: Naive, central memory and regulatory TCRB repertoires appeared to be more alike among patients than among healthy donors. Because cDNA was sequenced instead of genomic DNA, highly expressing activated cells could be over-represented, though the groups showed no difference in activation or CD3 levels. Only small numbers of individuals were included in the HLA sub-analyses, which left unresolved whether HLA type had any influence on TCRB rearrangement. PCR might favor shorter templates, but patient and control samples were amplified and corrected together, so any skew would affect both groups equally. Type 1 diabetes patients showed a moderate but significant shortening of TCRB CDR3 length in all four CD4+ subsets. At VDJ recombination sites, patients with type 1 diabetes made fewer insertions and deleted more nucleotides, a pattern implying thymic rearrangement abnormalities.

Clipping removes 8 bases from V and 3 bases from J, with 2 as the unmatched junction base count. Measured from the cysteine to the phenylalanine, the CDR3 is 13 residues long. Only the CDR3 DNA stays, 39 bases, in frame from base 1. Reading the germline V gene (reference sequence) gives CDR1 LNHDA and CDR2 SQIVND. The entire amount of isolated RNA was reverse transcribed using the High Capacity cDNA Reverse Transcription Kit, so the sequenced TCRB transcripts were expressed ones. Naive, central memory and regulatory T cell samples underwent deep immunoSEQ sequencing, averaging about 3.3 million total reads per sample. Sorted cells were lysed in RLT buffer and RNA was extracted with DNase-treated RNeasy Micro or Mini kits, depending on cell number. To prevent cross-contamination, each cell subset was processed individually, whereas patient and healthy donor samples were processed jointly. The immunoSEQ multiplex PCR was used to amplify TCRB sequences from cDNA, generating 87-bp fragments that spanned the CDR3 region. Sequencing of the amplicons was performed on the Illumina HiSeq platform. Processing in the source paper ran as follows. Synthetic template baselines were used to correct PCR bias computationally, reads within Hamming distance 2 were collapsed together, and singletons that could not be merged were discarded. By aligning reads against IMGT, V, D and J genes, CDR3 length, and insertions or deletions at six rearrangement sites were assigned. Within each subset, clonotype counts were normalized to sorted cell number, after which true diversity and Gini coefficients were computed with the tcR R package. The overlap coefficient, calculated on TCRB nucleotide sequences, was used to quantify repertoire sharing. Out-of-frame TCRB sequences from naive cells were analyzed to stand in for the pre-selection repertoire. The immuneACCESS repertoire file appears here via TCRdb, limited to in-frame rearrangements. These files lack a portion of the clones; in checked studies, under half of the deficit traces to unresolved V genes, and the cause of the others is not known. That table is the source of V, J and clone size, and D and trimming were worked out from the DNA. Here the sample has hundreds of thousands of clones; around 28% occur a single time. The leading ten clones occupy around 0.065% of the sample.

This clone was picked up a small number of times. There is no known antigen for this receptor. Base qualities are not provided; no much larger clone lies one nucleotide away. Each donor gave one peripheral blood draw, roughly 110 mL on average, collected into heparinised tubes. Using a panel that included CD45RO, CCR7, CD25, CD127, CD95 and CD27, naive, central memory, regulatory and stem cell-like memory CD4+ T cells were sorted on a BD FACSAria II. A purity above 95% was achieved for all sorted populations. PBMCs were isolated right away by Lymphoprep density gradient centrifugation and were stained directly, without culture. To minimize batch effects, samples were stained and sorted in pairs, one healthy donor with one patient per experiment.

This receptor chain uses TRBV19 and TRBJ2-1; 9 bases in between match TRBD2. The source is a young man in good health. Material: naive CD4+ T cells from blood. The meaning of the sample's cell subset or site label: true naive CD4+ T cells. The DNA reads TGTGCCAGTTCTAGCGGGAACTACAATGAGCAGTTCTTC. This sequence encodes CASSSGNYNEQFF. Where the CDR3 stops, the reference TRBV19 and TRBJ2-1 genes take over; the full variable domain is DGGITQSPKYLFRKEGQNVTLSCEQNLNHDAMYWYRQDPGQGLRLIYYSQIVNDFQKGDIAEGYSVSREKKESFPLTVTSAQKNPTAFYLCASSSGNYNEQFFGPGTRLTVL.